The TCR beta chain under discussion was sequenced for a study of beta chain features in type 1 diabetes. The ends were cut back, 8 bases at V and 3 bases at J, with 11 bases in the middle. This CDR3 has 13 residues. Germline CDR1 ENHRY, CDR2 SYGVKD. Expressed TCRB transcripts were sequenced after all isolated RNA was converted to cDNA. The method was immunoSEQ multiplex PCR; TCRdb's version includes in-frame clones alone and lacks a portion of them. The table has approximately 600,000 clones, around 11% seen once. The study's findings and limits: Shorter TCRB CDR3s, moderately but significantly so, marked every one of the four CD4+ subsets in Type 1 diabetes patients.

This clone has a handful of counts. Antigen specificity is unknown. This TCR came from a man in his thirties or forties with type 1 diabetes. Sequencing was done on a sample of naive CD4+ T cells from blood. The chain is built from TRBV10-3 and TRBJ2-1; tentative D call: TRBD2 (6 bases). CDR3 DNA sequence: TGTGCCATCGGAGGGACGGACTACAATGAGCAGTTCTTC. This translates into CAIGGTDYNEQFF.